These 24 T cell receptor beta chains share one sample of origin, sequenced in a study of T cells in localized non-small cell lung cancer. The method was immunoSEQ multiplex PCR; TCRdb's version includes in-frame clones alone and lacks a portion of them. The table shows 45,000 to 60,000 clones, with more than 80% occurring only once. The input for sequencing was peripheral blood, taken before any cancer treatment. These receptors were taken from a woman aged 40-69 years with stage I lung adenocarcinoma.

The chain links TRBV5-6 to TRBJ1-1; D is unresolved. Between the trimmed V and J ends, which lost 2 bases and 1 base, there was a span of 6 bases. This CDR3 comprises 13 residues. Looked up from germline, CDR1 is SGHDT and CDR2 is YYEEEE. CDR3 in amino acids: CASSLVRNTEAFF. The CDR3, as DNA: TGTGCCAGCAGCTTAGTGAGGAACACTGAAGCTTTCTTT.

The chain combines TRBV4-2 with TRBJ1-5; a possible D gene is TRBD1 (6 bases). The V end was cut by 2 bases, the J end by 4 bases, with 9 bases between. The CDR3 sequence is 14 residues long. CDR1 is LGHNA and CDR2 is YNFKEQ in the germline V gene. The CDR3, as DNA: TGTGCCAGCAGCCAAAAGGGGGGGAATCAGCCCCAGCATTTT. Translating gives CASSQKGGNQPQHF.

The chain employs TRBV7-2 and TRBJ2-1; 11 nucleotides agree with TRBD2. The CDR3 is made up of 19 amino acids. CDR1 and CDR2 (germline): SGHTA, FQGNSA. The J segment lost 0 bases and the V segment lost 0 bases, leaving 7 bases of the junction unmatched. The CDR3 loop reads CASSLALAGALSSYNEQFF. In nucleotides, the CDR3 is TGTGCCAGCAGCTTAGCACTAGCGGGGGCCCTAAGCTCCTACAATGAGCAGTTCTTC.

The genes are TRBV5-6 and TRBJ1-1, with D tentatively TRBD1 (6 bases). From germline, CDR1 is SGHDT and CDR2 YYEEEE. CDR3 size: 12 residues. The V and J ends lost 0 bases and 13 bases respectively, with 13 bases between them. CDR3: CASSLAGGNHFF. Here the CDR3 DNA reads TGTGCCAGCAGCTTGGCCGGGGGCAACCATTTCTTT.

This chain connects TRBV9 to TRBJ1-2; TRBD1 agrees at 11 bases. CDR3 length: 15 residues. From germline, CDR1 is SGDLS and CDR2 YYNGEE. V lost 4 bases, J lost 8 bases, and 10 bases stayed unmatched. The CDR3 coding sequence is TGTGCCAGCAGCTTGGGACAGGGGGGAATTCGGGGCTACACCTTC. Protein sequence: CASSLGQGGIRGYTF.

In DNA, the CDR3 is TGTGCCAGCTCACCACGCCAGACAAACTATGGCTACACCTTC. This gives the protein CASSPRQTNYGYTF. The V gene is TRBV18, the J gene TRBJ1-2; D remains ambiguous. V was pared by 1 base and J by 2 bases, with 8 bases between. Germline V gene data show CDR1 as KGHSH and CDR2 as LQKENI. CDR3 length: 14 amino acids.

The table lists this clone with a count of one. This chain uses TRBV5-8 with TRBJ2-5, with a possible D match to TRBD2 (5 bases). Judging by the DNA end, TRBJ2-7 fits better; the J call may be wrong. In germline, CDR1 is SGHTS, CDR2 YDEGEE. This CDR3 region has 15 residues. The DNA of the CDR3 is TGTGCCAGCAGCTTGGGTCCGGGTAGCGCCTACGAGCAGTACTTC. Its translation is CASSLGPGSAYEQYF.

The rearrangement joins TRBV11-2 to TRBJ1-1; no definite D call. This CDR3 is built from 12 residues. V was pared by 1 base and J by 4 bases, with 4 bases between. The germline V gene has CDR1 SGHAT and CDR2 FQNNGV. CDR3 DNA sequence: TGTGCCAGCAGCTTAGGGTTCACTGAAGCTTTCTTT. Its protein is CASSLGFTEAFF.

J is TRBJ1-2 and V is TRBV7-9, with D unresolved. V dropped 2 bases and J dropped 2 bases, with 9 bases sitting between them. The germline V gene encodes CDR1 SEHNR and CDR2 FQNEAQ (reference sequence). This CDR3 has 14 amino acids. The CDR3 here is CASSLITRNYGYTF. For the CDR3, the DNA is TGTGCCAGCAGCTTAATAACAAGAAACTATGGCTACACCTTC.

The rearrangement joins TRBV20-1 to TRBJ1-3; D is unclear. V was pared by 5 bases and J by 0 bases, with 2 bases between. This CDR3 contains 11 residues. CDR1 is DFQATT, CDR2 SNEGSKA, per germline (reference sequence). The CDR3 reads CSAHSGNTIYF. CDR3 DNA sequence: TGCAGTGCTCACTCTGGAAACACCATATATTTT.

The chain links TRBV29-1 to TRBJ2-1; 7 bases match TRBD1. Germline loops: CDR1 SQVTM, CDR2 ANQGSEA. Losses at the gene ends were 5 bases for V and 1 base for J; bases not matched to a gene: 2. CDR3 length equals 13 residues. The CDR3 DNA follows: TGCAGCGTTACAGGGGTGTCCTACAATGAGCAGTTCTTC. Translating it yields CSVTGVSYNEQFF.

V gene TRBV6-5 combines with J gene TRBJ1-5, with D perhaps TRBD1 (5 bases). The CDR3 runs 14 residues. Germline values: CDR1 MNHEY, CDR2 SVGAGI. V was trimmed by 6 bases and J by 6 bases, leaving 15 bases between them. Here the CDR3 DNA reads TGTGCCAGCAGGGGAGGAAGGGGTGGTCAGCCCCAGCATTTT. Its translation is CASRGGRGGQPQHF.

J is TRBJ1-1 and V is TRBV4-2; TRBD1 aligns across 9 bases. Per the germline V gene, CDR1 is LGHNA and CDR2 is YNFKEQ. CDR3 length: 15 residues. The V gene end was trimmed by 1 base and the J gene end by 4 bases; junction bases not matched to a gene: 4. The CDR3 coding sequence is TGTGCCAGCAGCCAAGGGGGACAGGGTAGCACTGAAGCTTTCTTT. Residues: CASSQGGQGSTEAFF.

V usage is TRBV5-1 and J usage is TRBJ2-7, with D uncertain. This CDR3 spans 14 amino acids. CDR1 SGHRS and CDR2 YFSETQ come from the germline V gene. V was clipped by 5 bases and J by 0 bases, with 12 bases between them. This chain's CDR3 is CASSGSQVSYEQYF. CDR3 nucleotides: TGCGCCAGCAGTGGCAGCCAAGTCTCCTACGAGCAGTACTTC.

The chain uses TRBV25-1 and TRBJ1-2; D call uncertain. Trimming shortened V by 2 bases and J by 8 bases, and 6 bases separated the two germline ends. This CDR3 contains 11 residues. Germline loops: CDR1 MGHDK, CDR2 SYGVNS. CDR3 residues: CASSEGNGYTF. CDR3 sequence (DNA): TGTGCCAGCAGTGAAGGGAACGGCTACACCTTC.

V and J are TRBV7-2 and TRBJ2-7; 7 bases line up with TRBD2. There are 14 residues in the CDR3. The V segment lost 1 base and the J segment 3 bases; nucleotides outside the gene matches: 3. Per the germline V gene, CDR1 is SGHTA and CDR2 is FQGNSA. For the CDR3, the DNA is TGTGCCAGCAGCTTAGTGGCGGGGGACTACGAGCAGTACTTC. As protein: CASSLVAGDYEQYF.

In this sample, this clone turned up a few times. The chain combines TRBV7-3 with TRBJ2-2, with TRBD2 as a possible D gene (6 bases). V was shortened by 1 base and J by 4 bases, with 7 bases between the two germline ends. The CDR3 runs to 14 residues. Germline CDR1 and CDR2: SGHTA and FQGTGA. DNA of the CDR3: TGTGCCAGCAGCTTAATGGGGGGCACCGGGGAGCTGTTTTTT. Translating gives CASSLMGGTGELFF. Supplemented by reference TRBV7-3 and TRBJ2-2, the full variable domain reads GAGVSQTPSNKVTEKGKYVELRCDPISGHTALYWYRQSLGQGPEFLIYFQGTGAADDSGLPNDRFFAVRPEGSVSTLKIQRTERGDSAVYLCASSLMGGTGELFFGEGSRLTVL.

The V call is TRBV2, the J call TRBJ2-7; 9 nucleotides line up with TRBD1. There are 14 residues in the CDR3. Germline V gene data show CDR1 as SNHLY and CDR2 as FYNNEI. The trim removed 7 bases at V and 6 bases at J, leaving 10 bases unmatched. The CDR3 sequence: CASTGETGGVEQYF. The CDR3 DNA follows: TGTGCCAGCACGGGAGAGACAGGGGGGGTCGAGCAGTACTTC.

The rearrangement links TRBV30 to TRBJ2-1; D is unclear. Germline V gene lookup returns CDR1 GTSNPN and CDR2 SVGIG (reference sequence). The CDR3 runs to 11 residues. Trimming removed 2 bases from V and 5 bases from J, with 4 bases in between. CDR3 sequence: CAWSPDNEQFF. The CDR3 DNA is TGTGCCTGGAGTCCAGACAATGAGCAGTTCTTC.

The CDR3: CASSEGLKPSRITEAFF. The CDR3 nucleotides are TGTGCCAGCAGTGAAGGGTTAAAGCCGAGTAGAATCACTGAAGCTTTCTTT. The chain recombines TRBV2 with TRBJ1-1, with D unresolved. The CDR3 length is 17 residues. V lost 1 base, J lost 4 bases, and 19 bases lay in between. CDR1 is SNHLY and CDR2 is FYNNEI in the germline V gene.

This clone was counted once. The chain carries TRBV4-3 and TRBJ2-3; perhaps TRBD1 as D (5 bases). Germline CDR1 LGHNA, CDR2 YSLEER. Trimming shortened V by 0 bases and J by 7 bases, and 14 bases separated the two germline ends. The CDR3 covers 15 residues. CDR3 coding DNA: TGCGCCAGCAGCCAAGATGGCGGACAATCCTATACGCAGTATTTT. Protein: CASSQDGGQSYTQYF.

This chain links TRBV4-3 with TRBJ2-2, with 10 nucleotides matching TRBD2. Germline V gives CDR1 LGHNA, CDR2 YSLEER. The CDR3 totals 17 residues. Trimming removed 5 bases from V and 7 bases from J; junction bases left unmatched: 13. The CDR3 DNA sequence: TGCGCCAGCAGCGATTCGCGAGCGGGGGGGCATGGCGGGGAGCTGTTTTTT. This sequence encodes CASSDSRAGGHGGELFF.

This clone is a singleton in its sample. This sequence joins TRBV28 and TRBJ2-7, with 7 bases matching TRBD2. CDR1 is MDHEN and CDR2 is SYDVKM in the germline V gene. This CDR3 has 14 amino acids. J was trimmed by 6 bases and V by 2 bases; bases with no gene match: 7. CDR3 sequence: CASSLGGVVLEQYF. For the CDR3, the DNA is TGTGCCAGCAGTTTAGGGGGGGTGGTGCTCGAGCAGTACTTC.

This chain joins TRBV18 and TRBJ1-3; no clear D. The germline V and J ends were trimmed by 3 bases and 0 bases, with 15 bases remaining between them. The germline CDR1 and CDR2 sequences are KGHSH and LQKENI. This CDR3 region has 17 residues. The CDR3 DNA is TGTGCCAGCTCACCTGAAGGGCAAACGAGCTCTGGAAACACCATATATTTT. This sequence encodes CASSPEGQTSSGNTIYF. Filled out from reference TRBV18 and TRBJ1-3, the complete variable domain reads NAGVMQNPRHLVRRRGQEARLRCSPMKGHSHVYWYRQLPEEGLKFMVYLQKENIIDESGMPKERFSAEFPKEGPSILRIQQVVRGDSAAYFCASSPEGQTSSGNTIYFGEGSWLTVV.